This TCR beta chain was captured by sequencing in a study of cytomegalovirus exposure and HLA in healthy donors. A word on this clone: Its antigen is currently unknown.

The V and J ends lost 5 bases and 5 bases respectively, with 18 bases between them. The germline V gene has CDR1 MNHEY and CDR2 SMNVEV (reference sequence). The CDR3 is 15 residues long. Study-level results: CMV serostatus was the only recorded immune exposure for donors.

Primers: 60 Vbeta forward and 13 Jbeta reverse. TCRdb's table, derived via immunoSEQ multiplex PCR, lists solely in-frame clones and lacks some. This table holds 110,000 to 150,000 clones, around 76% found once. The rearrangement uses TRBV27 and TRBJ1-2; a possible D gene is TRBD1 (6 bases). The source of this sequence is a man in his late teens or twenties in good health and CMV-seronegative. The specimen was PBMCs. CDR3 sequence: CASSPAGTPTYGYTF. The CDR3 nucleotides are TGTGCCAGCAGTCCAGCCGGGACACCGACGTATGGCTACACCTTC.